This T cell receptor (beta chain) is from a study of T cell responses to AZD1222 COVID-19 vaccine. Findings of the study overall: Researchers took repertoire samples only after the peak T cell response had come. It should be noted that donors were predominantly white British and more often female, and clonal diversity was possibly underestimated.

The protocol was immunoSEQ multiplex PCR, while the TCRdb copy is restricted to in-frame clones and leaves out a portion. The sample records over 75,000 clones, 75% to 90% being singletons. Notes on this clone: Its target is not known.

Between the trimmed V and J ends, which lost 3 bases and 6 bases, there was a span of 38 bases. The CDR3 runs to 22 residues. Germline values: CDR1 MNHEY, CDR2 SMNVEV (reference sequence). The starting material was peripheral blood, obtained on day 0 of AZD1222 vaccination. The receptor was derived from an adult in good health. The chain recombines TRBV27 with TRBJ1-2; D is perhaps TRBD1 (6 bases). DNA for the CDR3: TGTGCCAGCAGTTTCCGGGTCGACCGGGTAGGGGTCAGGGGAGGATTTAGGCATGGCTACACCTTC. Amino acids: CASSFRVDRVGVRGGFRHGYTF.